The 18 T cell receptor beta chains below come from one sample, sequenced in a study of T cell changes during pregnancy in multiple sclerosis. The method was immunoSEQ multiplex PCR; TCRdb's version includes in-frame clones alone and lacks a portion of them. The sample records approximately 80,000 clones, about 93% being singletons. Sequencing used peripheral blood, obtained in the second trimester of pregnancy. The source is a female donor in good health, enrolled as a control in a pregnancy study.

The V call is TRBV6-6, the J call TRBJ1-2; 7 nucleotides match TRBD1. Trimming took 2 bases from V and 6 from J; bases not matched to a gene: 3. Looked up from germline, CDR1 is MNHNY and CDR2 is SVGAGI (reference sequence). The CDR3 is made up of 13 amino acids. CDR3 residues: CASSYEGQDGYTF. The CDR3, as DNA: TGTGCCAGCAGTTACGAAGGACAGGATGGCTACACCTTC.

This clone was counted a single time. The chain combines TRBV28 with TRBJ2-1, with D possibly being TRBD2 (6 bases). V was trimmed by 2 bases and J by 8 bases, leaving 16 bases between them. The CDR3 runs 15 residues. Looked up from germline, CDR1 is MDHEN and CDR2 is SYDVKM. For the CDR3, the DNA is TGTGCCAGCAGTTTAGTCGCGGGACCAAGCGATGAGCAGTTCTTC. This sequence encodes CASSLVAGPSDEQFF.

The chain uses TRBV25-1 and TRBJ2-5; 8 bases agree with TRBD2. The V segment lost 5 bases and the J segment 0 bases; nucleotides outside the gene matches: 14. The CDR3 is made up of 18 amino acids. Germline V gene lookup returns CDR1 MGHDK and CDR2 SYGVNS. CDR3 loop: CASSPIIQTSVNQETQYF. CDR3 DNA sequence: TGTGCCAGCAGTCCTATAATCCAGACTAGCGTGAACCAAGAGACCCAGTACTTC.

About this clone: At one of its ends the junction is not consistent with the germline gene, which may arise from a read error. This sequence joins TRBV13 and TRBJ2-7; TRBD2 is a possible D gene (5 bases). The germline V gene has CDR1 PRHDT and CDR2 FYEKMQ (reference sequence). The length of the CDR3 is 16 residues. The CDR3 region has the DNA TGTGCCAGCAGCCACATCTCCGGGATTTTAACCTACGGGCAGTACTTC. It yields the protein CASSHISGILTYGQYF.

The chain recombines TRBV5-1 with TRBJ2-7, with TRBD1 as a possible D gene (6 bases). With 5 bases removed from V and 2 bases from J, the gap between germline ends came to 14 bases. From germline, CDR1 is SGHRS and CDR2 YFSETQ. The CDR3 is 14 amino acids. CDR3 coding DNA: TGCGCCAGCAGTACCCGGACAGATACCTACGAGCAGTACTTC. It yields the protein CASSTRTDTYEQYF.

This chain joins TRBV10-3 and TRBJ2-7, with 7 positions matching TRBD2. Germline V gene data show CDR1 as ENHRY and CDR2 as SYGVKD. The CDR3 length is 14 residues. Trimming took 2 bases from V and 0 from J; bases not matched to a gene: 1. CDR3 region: CAISEAGDSYEQYF. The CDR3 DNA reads TGTGCCATCAGTGAGGCGGGAGACTCCTACGAGCAGTACTTC.

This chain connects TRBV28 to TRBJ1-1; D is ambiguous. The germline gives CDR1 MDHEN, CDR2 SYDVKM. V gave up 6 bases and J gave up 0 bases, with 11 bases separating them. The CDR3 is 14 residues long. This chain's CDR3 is CASREDNLNTEAFF. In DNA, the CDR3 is TGTGCCAGCAGAGAGGATAACTTGAACACTGAAGCTTTCTTT.

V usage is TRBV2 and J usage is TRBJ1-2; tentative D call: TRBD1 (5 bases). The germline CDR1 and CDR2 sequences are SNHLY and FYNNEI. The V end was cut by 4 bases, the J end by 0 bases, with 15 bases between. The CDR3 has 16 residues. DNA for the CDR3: TGTGCCAGCAGTGCCACCGACAGTCGAGCTAACTATGGCTACACCTTC. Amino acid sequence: CASSATDSRANYGYTF.

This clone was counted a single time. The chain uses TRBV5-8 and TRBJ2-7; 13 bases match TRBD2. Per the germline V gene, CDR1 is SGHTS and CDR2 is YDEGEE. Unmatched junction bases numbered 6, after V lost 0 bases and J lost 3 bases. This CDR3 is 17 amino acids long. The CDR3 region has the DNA TGTGCCAGCAGCTTGGGACTAGCGGGAGGTACAGACTACGAGCAGTACTTC. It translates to CASSLGLAGGTDYEQYF.

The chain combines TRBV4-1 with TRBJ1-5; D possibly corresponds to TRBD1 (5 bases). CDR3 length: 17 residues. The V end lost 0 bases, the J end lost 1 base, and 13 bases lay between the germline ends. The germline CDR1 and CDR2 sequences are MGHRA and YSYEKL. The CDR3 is CASSQDSGLVSNQPQHF. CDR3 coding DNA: TGCGCCAGCAGCCAAGATTCAGGGTTGGTGAGCAATCAGCCCCAGCATTTT.

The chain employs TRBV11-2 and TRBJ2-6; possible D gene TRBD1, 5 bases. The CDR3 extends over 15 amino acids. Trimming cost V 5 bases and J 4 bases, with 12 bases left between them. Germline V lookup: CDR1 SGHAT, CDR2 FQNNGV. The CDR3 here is CASSPQGTGANVLTF. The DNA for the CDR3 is TGTGCCAGCAGCCCCCAGGGAACCGGGGCCAACGTCCTGACTTTC.

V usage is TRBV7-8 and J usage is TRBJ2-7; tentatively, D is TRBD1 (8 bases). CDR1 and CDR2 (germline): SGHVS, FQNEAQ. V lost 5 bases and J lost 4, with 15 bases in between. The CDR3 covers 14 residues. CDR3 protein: CASSLGQGLYEQYF. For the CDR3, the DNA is TGTGCCAGCAGCCTCGGACAGGGACTATACGAGCAGTACTTC.

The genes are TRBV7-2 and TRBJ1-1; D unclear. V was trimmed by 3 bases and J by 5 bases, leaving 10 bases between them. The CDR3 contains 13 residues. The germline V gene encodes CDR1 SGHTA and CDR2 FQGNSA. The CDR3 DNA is TGTGCCAGCAGCTTTCGTCGGGAAACTGAAGCTTTCTTT. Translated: CASSFRRETEAFF.

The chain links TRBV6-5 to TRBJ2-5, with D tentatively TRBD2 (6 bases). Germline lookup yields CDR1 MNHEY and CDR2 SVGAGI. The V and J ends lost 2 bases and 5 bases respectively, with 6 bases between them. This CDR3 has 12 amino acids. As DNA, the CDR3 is TGTGCCAGCAGTTACGGAGGGGAGACCCAGTACTTC. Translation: CASSYGGETQYF.

CDR3: CASSFPLADTGELFF. The CDR3 bases are TGTGCCAGCAGTTTTCCGCTAGCAGACACCGGGGAGCTGTTTTTT. The rearrangement joins TRBV28 to TRBJ2-2; D is perhaps TRBD2 (5 bases). Germline values: CDR1 MDHEN, CDR2 SYDVKM. V lost 3 bases and J 3 bases, leaving 11 bases between the germline ends. The CDR3 is made up of 15 amino acids. Variable domain in full (rest from reference TRBV28 and TRBJ2-2): DVKVTQSSRYLVKRTGEKVFLECVQDMDHENMFWYRQDPGLGLRLIYFSYDVKMKEKGDIPEGYSVSREKKERFSLILESASTNQTSMYLCASSFPLADTGELFFGEGSRLTVL.

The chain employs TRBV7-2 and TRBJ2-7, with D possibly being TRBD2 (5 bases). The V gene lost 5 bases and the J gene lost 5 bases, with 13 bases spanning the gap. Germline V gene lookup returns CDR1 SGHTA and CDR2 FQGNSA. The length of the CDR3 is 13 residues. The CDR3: CASSPRRRDEQYF. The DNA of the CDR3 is TGTGCCAGCAGCCCCAGGAGGCGAGACGAGCAGTACTTC.

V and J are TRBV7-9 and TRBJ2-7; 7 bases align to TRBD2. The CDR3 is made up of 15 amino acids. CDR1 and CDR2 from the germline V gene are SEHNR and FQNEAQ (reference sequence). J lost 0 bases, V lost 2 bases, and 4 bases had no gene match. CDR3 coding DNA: TGTGCCAGCAGCTTACCCCGGGGGGACTCCTACGAGCAGTACTTC. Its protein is CASSLPRGDSYEQYF. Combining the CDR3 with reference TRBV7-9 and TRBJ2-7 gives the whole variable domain DTGVSQNPRHKITKRGQNVTFRCDPISEHNRLYWYRQTLGQGPEFLTYFQNEAQLEKSRLLSDRFSAERPKGSFSTLEIQRTEQGDSAMYLCASSLPRGDSYEQYFGPGTRLTVT.

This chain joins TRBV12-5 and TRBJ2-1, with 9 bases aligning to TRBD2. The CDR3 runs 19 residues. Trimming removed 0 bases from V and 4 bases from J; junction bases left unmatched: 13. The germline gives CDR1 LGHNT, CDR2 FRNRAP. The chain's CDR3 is CASGLVLGGRAGDYNEQFF. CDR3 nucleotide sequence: TGTGCTAGTGGTTTGGTACTTGGCGGGAGGGCGGGGGATTACAATGAGCAGTTCTTC.